The table lists the clone carrying this T cell receptor beta chain with a few counts. Its matching antigen is unknown. Profiling relied on immunoSEQ multiplex PCR, and the TCRdb table lists in-frame clones only, not all of them. The sample carries over 110,000 clones, 85% to 95% recorded once. The data belong to a study of T cell responses to AZD1222 COVID-19 vaccine. Germline V gives CDR1 MNHEY, CDR2 SVGAGI. The length of the CDR3 is 14 residues. V gave up 8 bases and J gave up 6 bases, with 18 bases separating them. Overall study findings and caveats: Spike-spanning, vaccine-associated CD4 TCRs were dominant at 160-218 and 743-854.

This clonotype originated in an adult who had recovered from COVID-19. This rearrangement joins TRBV6-5 to TRBJ2-3; D is perhaps TRBD1 (6 bases). The specimen comprised peripheral blood, sampled after recovery from COVID-19. CDR3 nucleotide sequence: TGTGCCAGCCCGAGAGGGGGTGAGGCGGATACGCAGTATTTT. Translated, it gives CASPRGGEADTQYF.